The rows below give T cell receptor beta chains drawn from one sample of a study of immune heterogeneity within non-small cell lung tumors. One entry per CDR3 protein, called by TCRdb with MiXCR from the multiplex PCR reads. This table holds thousands of distinct CDR3 sequences, 30% to 40% found once. The sequencing sample was made of lung tumor tissue. These TCRs come from a woman aged 45-60 years with non-small cell lung cancer. Both conserved end residues are part of each CDR3. Expanded clones get a size class; other rows say once, few or many, or leave the size out.

CDR3aa: CASSRDRGEDTQYF
len: 14
abundance: -
j_gene: TRBJ2-3
v_gene: TRBV7-9

CDR3aa: CASSHAETQYF
len: 11
abundance: medium-sized
j_gene: TRBJ2-5
v_gene: TRBV19

CDR3aa: CASSIRDGNEKLFF
len: 14
abundance: medium-sized
j_gene: TRBJ1-4
v_gene: TRBV6-1

CDR3aa: CASSIISGNTEAFF
len: 14
abundance: medium-sized
j_gene: TRBJ1-1
v_gene: TRBV19

CDR3aa: CSVKTGEGNQPQHF
len: 14
abundance: -
j_gene: TRBJ1-5
v_gene: TRBV29-1

CDR3aa: CASSIRQGFSSPYNEQFF
len: 18
abundance: medium-sized
j_gene: TRBJ2-1
v_gene: TRBV28

CDR3aa: CSARGTIETQYF
len: 12
abundance: few
j_gene: TRBJ2-5
v_gene: TRBV20-1

CDR3aa: CASSSNRGLDEKLFF
len: 15
abundance: medium-sized
j_gene: TRBJ1-4
v_gene: TRBV5-4

CDR3aa: CASSESKYGTGVLDEQFF
len: 18
abundance: -
j_gene: TRBJ2-1
v_gene: TRBV10-2

CDR3aa: CASSLARGLEQYF
len: 13
abundance: -
j_gene: TRBJ2-7
v_gene: TRBV5-1

CDR3aa: CASSQNTGSSYGYTF
len: 15
abundance: medium-sized
j_gene: TRBJ1-2
v_gene: TRBV12-3/TRBV12-4

CDR3aa: CASSQFGNSPLHF
len: 13
abundance: medium-sized
j_gene: TRBJ1-6
v_gene: TRBV3-1

CDR3aa: CASSAGLGLGETQYF
len: 15
abundance: once
j_gene: TRBJ2-5
v_gene: TRBV7-2

CDR3aa: CASSPRGGQGENGYTF
len: 16
abundance: medium-sized
j_gene: TRBJ1-2
v_gene: TRBV18

CDR3aa: CASNTRAQATQYF
len: 13
abundance: few
j_gene: TRBJ2-3
v_gene: TRBV10-1

CDR3aa: CDSSLGTPYEQYF
len: 13
abundance: few
j_gene: TRBJ2-7
v_gene: TRBV12-3/TRBV12-4

CDR3aa: CASSPWTGFYGYTF
len: 14
abundance: -
j_gene: TRBJ1-2
v_gene: TRBV19